The TCR beta chain described here comes from a study of T cell clones after liver transplantation. Whole-study context: Until 12-24 months post-transplant, subjects got standard immunosuppression and no induction.

Germline V lookup: CDR1 LNHDA, CDR2 SQIVND (reference sequence). The germline V and J ends were trimmed by 4 bases and 1 base, with 11 bases remaining between them. The CDR3 runs to 14 residues. Data came from immunoSEQ multiplex PCR; TCRdb stores just in-frame clones and leaves some out. The data hold 75,000 to 100,000 clones, with about 82% observed a single time. This clonotype was sampled from a human patient who received a liver transplant. The graft donor may have given rise to some T cells. Sample: CD4+ T cells from blood, taken about 46 months after liver transplant. V is TRBV19 and J is TRBJ2-7; possible D gene TRBD1, 5 bases. CDR3 amino acids: CASSKGAGSYEQYF. CDR3 nucleotide sequence: TGTGCCAGTAGTAAAGGGGCTGGATCCTACGAGCAGTACTTC.